The 15 T cell receptor beta chains reported below all come from one sample, sequenced in a study of identical twins. Using its own MiXCR run on the 5' RACE reads, TCRdb lists one record per CDR3 protein. Of 700,000 or so distinct CDR3 sequences listed, over 8.5% were seen once; the top ten hold approximately 0.89%. These data also formed part of another study, on yellow fever vaccine responses in identical twins.

The sequencing input was PBMCs. Receptors were obtained from a woman between 18 and 29 years old in good health.

This clonotype was seen a handful of times. At one end, the junction sequence differs from germline, possibly due to a read error. The V call is TRBV6-1, the J call TRBJ2-1, with D possibly matching TRBD2 (6 bases). CDR1 and CDR2 (germline): MNHNS, SASEGT. CDR3 length equals 12 residues. The CDR3 loop is CASRTGLFMLVF. CDR3 nucleotides: TGTGCCAGCAGGACGGGACTCTTTATGTTGGTCTTC.

This clonotype was recorded at least ten times. The gene calls are TRBV6-1 and TRBJ2-1; TRBD1 matches at 7 bases. The CDR3 spans 14 residues. Germline CDR1 MNHNS, CDR2 SASEGT. The V gene end was trimmed by 7 bases and the J gene end by 4 bases; junction bases not matched to a gene: 7. The CDR3, as DNA: TGTGCCAGCACCGCTCGGGACAGTTACAATGAGCAGTTCTTC. Residues: CASTARDSYNEQFF.

This clonotype was recorded a few times. The chain carries TRBV6-2 or TRBV6-3 and TRBJ2-7, with 7 nucleotides matching TRBD1. The V gene's germline CDR1 is MNHEY and CDR2 SVGEGT. The CDR3 runs to 15 residues. Trimming took 2 bases from V and 2 from J; bases not matched to a gene: 6. The DNA of the CDR3 is TGTGCCAGCAGTTACGCCCGGGACAGTCCCTACGAGCAGTACTTC. As protein: CASSYARDSPYEQYF.

This clonotype was recorded at least ten times. The chain couples TRBV29-1 to TRBJ2-6, with 9 bases lining up with TRBD2. CDR3 length equals 17 residues. CDR1 and CDR2 (germline): SQVTM, ANQGSEA. Trimming at V came to 7 bases and at J to 2 bases, leaving 12 bases not matched to a gene. As DNA, the CDR3 is TGCAGCGCATGGACTCCTAGCGGGAAAGCTGGGGCCAACGTCCTGACTTTC. It encodes CSAWTPSGKAGANVLTF.

This chain joins TRBV2 and TRBJ2-3; 12 nucleotides line up with TRBD2. Losses at the gene ends were 6 bases for V and 2 bases for J; bases not matched to a gene: 12. The length of the CDR3 is 18 residues. Germline V gene data show CDR1 as SNHLY and CDR2 as FYNNEI. The CDR3 sequence is CASSRTNLAGGDTDTQYF. The DNA for the CDR3 is TGTGCCAGCAGCCGCACGAACCTAGCGGGGGGGGACACAGATACGCAGTATTTT.

V usage is TRBV10-3 and J usage is TRBJ2-7; perhaps TRBD2 as D (6 bases). This CDR3 has 15 amino acids. CDR1 and CDR2 (germline): ENHRY, SYGVKD. V lost 6 bases and J lost 0, with 15 bases in between. The CDR3 nucleotides are TGTGCCATCAGGGTAGCGGAGAGAAGCTCCTACGAGCAGTACTTC. This gives the protein CAIRVAERSSYEQYF.

The gene calls are TRBV5-1 and TRBJ2-3, with unresolved D. The CDR3 runs to 15 residues. Trimming stripped 4 bases from V and 4 bases from J, with 16 bases between. Germline loops: CDR1 SGHRS, CDR2 YFSETQ. The CDR3 loop is CASSTPAPSADTQYF. The DNA of the CDR3 is TGCGCCAGCAGCACTCCCGCTCCGAGCGCAGATACGCAGTATTTT.

This clonotype has ten or more counts. V usage is TRBV20-1 and J usage is TRBJ2-7; maybe TRBD1 (6 bases). CDR3 size: 14 residues. Per germline, CDR1 DFQATT and CDR2 SNEGSKA (reference sequence). V was trimmed by 1 base and J by 6 bases, leaving 16 bases between them. The CDR3 reads CSARGRGEHSEQYF. The CDR3 DNA reads TGCAGTGCTAGAGGCAGGGGTGAGCATAGCGAGCAGTACTTC.

This clonotype was detected ten times or more. The rearrangement links TRBV4-3 to TRBJ2-5, with TRBD1 as a possible D gene (6 bases). The CDR3 has 15 residues. V lost 0 bases to trimming and J lost 4 bases, with 12 bases between them. Germline-derived CDR1 and CDR2 are LGHNA and YSLEER. Here the CDR3 reads CASSQDRGWAETQYF. The CDR3 coding sequence is TGCGCCAGCAGCCAAGACAGGGGATGGGCAGAGACCCAGTACTTC.

The table lists this clonotype with a few counts. CDR3 sequence: CASSTQGGTGGAKLFF. The CDR3 nucleotides are TGTGCCAGCAGTACCCAGGGTGGGACAGGGGGCGCAAAACTGTTTTTT. The V gene is TRBV28, the J gene TRBJ1-4; TRBD1 agrees at 12 bases. J was trimmed by 10 bases and V by 5 bases; bases with no gene match: 11. This CDR3 spans 16 amino acids. CDR1 is MDHEN, CDR2 SYDVKM, per germline.

This clonotype was counted between two and nine times. The V call is TRBV14, the J call TRBJ2-3, with TRBD2 matching 8 bases. The trim removed 4 bases at V and 4 bases at J, leaving 10 bases unmatched. CDR1 and CDR2 from the germline V gene are SGHDN and FVKESK. The CDR3 totals 16 residues. CDR3 DNA: TGTGCCAGCAGCCCCCTTGGGCGGGGGGTCGCAGATACGCAGTATTTT. Translating gives CASSPLGRGVADTQYF.

This clonotype was found a few times. The chain employs TRBV13 and TRBJ2-7, with 7 bases lining up with TRBD2. V dropped 0 bases and J dropped 4; count of bases not matched to a gene: 15. From germline, CDR1 is PRHDT and CDR2 FYEKMQ (reference sequence). This CDR3 contains 18 residues. The CDR3 bases are TGTGCCAGCAGCTTAGGCGGGAGGTGGGGAGTGATTGGTTACGAGCAGTACTTC. Its protein is CASSLGGRWGVIGYEQYF. Full variable domain (outside the CDR3, taken from reference TRBV13 and TRBJ2-7): AAGVIQSPRHLIKEKRETATLKCYPIPRHDTVYWYQQGPGQDPQFLISFYEKMQSDKGSIPDRFSAQQFSDYHSELNMSSLELGDSALYFCASSLGGRWGVIGYEQYFGPGTRLTVT.

V and J are TRBV29-1 and TRBJ1-1, with 7 bases fitting TRBD1. The CDR3 has 11 residues. J lost 5 bases, V lost 5 bases, and 2 bases had no gene match. Germline V gene lookup returns CDR1 SQVTM and CDR2 ANQGSEA. DNA of the CDR3: TGCAGCGTTTCAGGGGGAACTGAAGCTTTCTTT. Protein sequence: CSVSGGTEAFF.

This clonotype has a count of ten or more. The CDR3 DNA reads as TGTGCCAGCATGTGGGGACAGGGGATGGATACGCAGTATTTT. The encoded protein is CASMWGQGMDTQYF. The chain recombines TRBV2 with TRBJ2-3; 10 bases fit TRBD1. Germline lookup yields CDR1 SNHLY and CDR2 FYNNEI. This CDR3 region has 14 residues. The junction had 7 bases not matched to a gene; V was cut back by 7 bases and J by 6 bases.

This clonotype was counted ten times or more. CDR3 region: CAISGTSGRAVADTQYF. The CDR3 DNA reads TGTGCCATCAGTGGAACTAGCGGGAGGGCCGTGGCAGATACGCAGTATTTT. The V and J genes are TRBV10-3 and TRBJ2-3; 13 bases are shared with TRBD2. Trimming took 4 bases from V and 4 from J; bases not matched to a gene: 8. This CDR3 comprises 17 residues. Per germline, CDR1 ENHRY and CDR2 SYGVKD.